What follows are 22 T cell receptor beta chains derived from one specimen sequenced in a study of blood T cells in healthy people across ages. Combining a sample-barcoded 5' primer with a J-beta primer mix, a second PCR ran for 7 to 11 cycles. One entry per CDR3 protein results from TCRdb running MiXCR on the 5' RACE reads. The sample yields about 640,000 distinct CDR3 sequences, under 70% seen once. Sequencing was carried out using blood. These receptors all come from a man in his sixties in good health.

The chain recombines TRBV12-3 or TRBV12-4 with TRBJ2-2; D remains unclear. The V gene lost 9 bases and the J gene lost 4 bases, with 12 bases spanning the gap. The CDR3 length is 13 residues. Written as DNA, the CDR3 is TGTGCCAGTAGCTTAGTTGGCACCGGGGAGCTGTTTTTT. As protein: CASSLVGTGELFF.

This clonotype occurred a few times. V is TRBV5-1 and J is TRBJ2-3; D may match TRBD1 or TRBD2 (6 bases each). Germline CDR1 reads SGHRS; CDR2 reads YFSETQ. V lost 3 bases and J lost 3, with 14 bases in between. The CDR3 spans 15 residues. The CDR3 spells CASSSRGRRTDTQYF. In DNA, the CDR3 is TGCGCCAGCAGCTCGAGGGGGAGGAGAACAGATACGCAGTATTTT.

The V and J genes are TRBV12-3 or TRBV12-4 and TRBJ2-1, with D perhaps TRBD1 (7 bases). The V end lost 3 bases, the J end lost 4 bases, and 16 bases lay between the germline ends. The CDR3 is 16 amino acids. Written as DNA, the CDR3 is TGTGCCAGCAGTTTGGGGGCCCAGGGGGGATACAATGAGCAGTTCTTC. Residues: CASSLGAQGGYNEQFF.

The chain couples TRBV29-1 to TRBJ2-2, with D uncertain. The CDR3 is made up of 13 amino acids. Germline CDR1 SQVTM, CDR2 ANQGSEA. Trimming pared 7 bases from V and 6 bases from J, leaving 15 bases between. In DNA form, the CDR3 reads TGCAGCGCCTCTCCGGGTGGGTCCGGGGAGCTGTTTTTT. This sequence encodes CSASPGGSGELFF.

This clonotype was observed many times. This chain joins TRBV29-1 and TRBJ2-7; tentative D call: TRBD1 (6 bases). Looked up from germline, CDR1 is SQVTM and CDR2 is ANQGSEA. CDR3 length: 13 residues. The V end lost 0 bases, the J end lost 4 bases, and 10 bases lay between the germline ends. The CDR3: CSVEEGAPYEQYF. CDR3 DNA sequence: TGCAGCGTTGAAGAGGGGGCTCCTTACGAGCAGTACTTC.

This chain uses TRBV11-3 with TRBJ2-1; a possible D gene is TRBD1 (5 bases). Trimming took off 5 bases at V and 8 bases at J, with 16 bases between the two ends. Germline CDR1 and CDR2: SGHNT and YENEEA. This CDR3 has 14 residues. CDR3 nucleotide sequence: TGTGCCAGCAGCCCCCAGGGCCTGTACGATGAGCAGTTCTTC. As protein: CASSPQGLYDEQFF.

V is TRBV6-1 and J is TRBJ2-1, with D possibly matching TRBD2 (5 bases). Germline loops: CDR1 MNHNS, CDR2 SASEGT. Trimming took off 7 bases at V and 0 bases at J, with 10 bases between the two ends. This CDR3 is 14 amino acids long. This chain's CDR3 is CASTEASSYNEQFF. The CDR3 region has the DNA TGTGCCAGCACGGAGGCTAGCTCCTACAATGAGCAGTTCTTC.

This clonotype has only a few counts. This sequence joins TRBV19 and TRBJ2-1; TRBD1 matches 7 bases. V shed 6 bases, J shed 4 bases, and the junction held 9 bases outside the gene matches. Germline CDR1 and CDR2: LNHDA and SQIVND (reference sequence). This CDR3 spans 15 amino acids. The CDR3 loop is CASRSPGQKYNEQFF. CDR3 sequence (DNA): TGTGCCAGTAGGTCACCGGGACAGAAATACAATGAGCAGTTCTTC. The variable domain in full, with the rest retrieved from reference TRBV19 and TRBJ2-1, is DGGITQSPKYLFRKEGQNVTLSCEQNLNHDAMYWYRQDPGQGLRLIYYSQIVNDFQKGDIAEGYSVSREKKESFPLTVTSAQKNPTAFYLCASRSPGQKYNEQFFGPGTRLTVL.

This chain joins TRBV20-1 and TRBJ2-5, with 12 bases lining up with TRBD1. Per germline, CDR1 DFQATT and CDR2 SNEGSKA (reference sequence). The CDR3 covers 15 residues. V shed 2 bases, J shed 11 bases, and the junction held 12 bases outside the gene matches. The CDR3 sequence is CSARSPGTGGYVQYF. CDR3 nucleotides: TGCAGTGCTAGATCACCTGGGACAGGGGGCTACGTGCAGTACTTC.

The rearrangement links TRBV6-2 or TRBV6-3 to TRBJ2-3, with 8 bases matching TRBD1. The CDR3 has 12 amino acids. Germline V gene sequence: CDR1 MNHEY, CDR2 SVGEGT. Trimming removed 8 bases from V and 5 bases from J; junction bases left unmatched: 3. The CDR3 DNA sequence: TGTGCCAGCGGACAGGGCGGAGATACGCAGTATTTT. Amino acid sequence: CASGQGGDTQYF.

The chain recombines TRBV5-1 with TRBJ2-1; 12 bases agree with TRBD1. V gave up 1 base and J gave up 6 bases; unmatched junction bases: 5. The CDR3 covers 16 residues. Germline V gene sequence: CDR1 SGHRS, CDR2 YFSETQ. This chain's CDR3 is CASSLWGQGASNEQFF. The CDR3 DNA sequence: TGCGCCAGCAGCTTGTGGGGACAGGGGGCCTCCAATGAGCAGTTCTTC. The full variable domain, with the rest looked up from reference TRBV5-1 and TRBJ2-1, is KAGVTQTPRYLIKTRGQQVTLSCSPISGHRSVSWYQQTPGQGLQFLFEYFSETQRNKGNFPGRFSGRQFSNSRSEMNVSTLELGDSALYLCASSLWGQGASNEQFFGPGTRLTVL.

This chain uses TRBV7-9 with TRBJ2-1; 7 bases are a match to TRBD2. V shed 5 bases, J shed 0 bases, and the junction held 7 bases outside the gene matches. CDR1 SEHNR and CDR2 FQNEAQ come from the germline V gene (reference sequence). The CDR3 runs 16 residues. The CDR3 bases are TGTGCCAGCAGCCCTATGGGGGGGAGCTCCTACAATGAGCAGTTCTTC. This sequence encodes CASSPMGGSSYNEQFF.

This clonotype is a singleton in its sample. The rearrangement joins TRBV3-1 to TRBJ2-1, with 11 bases aligning to TRBD1. This CDR3 contains 14 residues. Germline CDR1 reads LGHDT; CDR2 reads YNNKEL (reference sequence). J was trimmed by 9 bases and V by 5 bases; bases with no gene match: 6. The CDR3 nucleotides are TGTGCCAGCAGCACCGGACAGGGGGCGGGTGAGCAGTTCTTC. The encoded protein is CASSTGQGAGEQFF.

This clonotype occurred a few times. The V and J genes are TRBV28 and TRBJ2-2; 7 nucleotides align to TRBD2. Germline V gene lookup returns CDR1 MDHEN and CDR2 SYDVKM. With V trimmed by 6 bases and J by 2 bases, 9 bases remained unmatched. The CDR3 contains 16 residues. In DNA, the CDR3 is TGTGCCAGCAGCCCCCCGGGGGGAGGAAACACCGGGGAGCTGTTTTTT. The encoded protein is CASSPPGGGNTGELFF.

The gene calls are TRBV7-2 and TRBJ2-1; TRBD2 agrees at 11 bases. CDR1 and CDR2 (germline): SGHTA, FQGNSA. With 5 bases clipped from V and 10 bases from J, the junction kept 10 bases outside the gene matches. The CDR3 is 15 residues long. CDR3 protein: CASSLTSGAQGEQFF. The CDR3 DNA sequence: TGTGCCAGCAGCCTGACTAGCGGGGCCCAGGGGGAGCAGTTCTTC.

In its sample, this clonotype was seen a few times. The chain recombines TRBV10-3 with TRBJ2-7, with D perhaps TRBD1 (5 bases). CDR1 and CDR2 from the germline V gene are ENHRY and SYGVKD. The ends were cut back, 4 bases at V and 0 bases at J, with 10 bases in the middle. The CDR3 extends over 14 amino acids. CDR3 DNA sequence: TGTGCCATCAGTGGGGGCAGGAGCTCCTACGAGCAGTACTTC. Its protein is CAISGGRSSYEQYF.

CDR3 region: CASSPGTAVKHIQYF. The CDR3 nucleotides read TGTGCCAGCAGCCCGGGGACAGCCGTAAAACACATTCAGTACTTC. The chain recombines TRBV11-1 with TRBJ2-4; TRBD1 agrees at 7 bases. The germline V gene has CDR1 SGHAT and CDR2 FQDESV (reference sequence). The CDR3 loop spans 15 amino acids. The V gene end was trimmed by 5 bases and the J gene end by 8 bases; junction bases not matched to a gene: 12.

This chain uses TRBV20-1 with TRBJ2-3; 12 positions agree with TRBD2. The CDR3 runs to 14 residues. V shed 6 bases, J shed 2 bases, and the junction held 3 bases outside the gene matches. Germline-derived CDR1 and CDR2 are DFQATT and SNEGSKA (reference sequence). The CDR3 spells CSARTSGDTDTQYF. The CDR3 DNA reads as TGCAGTGCACGGACTAGCGGGGACACAGATACGCAGTATTTT.

V is TRBV6-2 or TRBV6-3 and J is TRBJ2-5; 12 bases map to TRBD2. The tail of the sequence fits TRBJ2-7 better, so the J call may be wrong. The CDR3 sequence is 15 residues long. Germline-derived CDR1 and CDR2 are MNHEY and SVGEGT. Here the CDR3 reads CASSRLAGVAYEQYF. In DNA, the CDR3 is TGTGCCAGCAGCAGACTAGCGGGGGTTGCCTACGAGCAGTACTTC.

This clonotype was observed many times. This chain connects TRBV2 to TRBJ2-3; D is perhaps TRBD2 (6 bases). Trimming removed 8 bases at V and 6 bases at J, with 18 bases between. Germline V gene data show CDR1 as SNHLY and CDR2 as FYNNEI. CDR3 length: 14 amino acids. CDR3 sequence: CASSEGSVADTQYF. The CDR3 region has the DNA TGTGCCAGCTCGGAGGGGTCGGTGGCCGATACGCAGTATTTT.

This clonotype was counted ten times or more. The chain carries TRBV5-6 and TRBJ1-1, with unresolved D. Germline lookup yields CDR1 SGHDT and CDR2 YYEEEE. The CDR3 loop spans 13 amino acids. V dropped 4 bases and J dropped 4 bases, with 11 bases sitting between them. The CDR3 here is CASSPASGTEAFF. The CDR3, as DNA: TGTGCCAGCAGCCCGGCGTCAGGCACTGAAGCTTTCTTT. Based on the CDR3 plus reference TRBV5-6 and TRBJ1-1, the full variable domain is DAGVTQSPTHLIKTRGQQVTLRCSPKSGHDTVSWYQQALGQGPQFIFQYYEEEERQRGNFPDRFSGHQFPNYSSELNVNALLLGDSALYLCASSPASGTEAFFGQGTRLTVV.

V is TRBV6-9 and J is TRBJ2-1, with 7 bases identical to TRBD2. The V gene end was trimmed by 6 bases and the J gene end by 1 base; junction bases not matched to a gene: 3. Germline values: CDR1 MNHGY, CDR2 SVAAGI. The length of the CDR3 is 14 residues. DNA of the CDR3: TGTGCCAGCAGCACTAGCGAGTCCTACAATGAGCAGTTCTTC. Amino acid sequence: CASSTSESYNEQFF.